This T cell receptor beta chain comes out of a study of blood T cell repertoires in COVID-19. At the level of the study: Sources were T cells, B-cell-depleted T cells, or PBMCs; the material itself was cDNA or gDNA.

The table came from immunoSEQ multiplex PCR; TCRdb's copy has only in-frame clones and leaves some out. The sample lists tens of thousands of clones, about four fifths occurring once. The V and J ends lost 6 bases and 6 bases respectively, with 18 bases between them. The CDR3 runs to 16 residues. Looked up from germline, CDR1 is MNHEY and CDR2 is SMNVEV (reference sequence). Followed over time, Seattle patients had been enrolled while infection was active. The chain links TRBV27 to TRBJ1-6; unclear D gene. This clonotype was sampled from a man older than 75 with COVID-19, enrolled during active disease. Sample: peripheral blood. The CDR3 DNA is TGTGCCAGCAGCACCTCGGGGTGGCAGGTTAATTCACCCCTCCACTTT. Residues: CASSTSGWQVNSPLHF.